This is a list of T cell receptor beta chains from one sample in a study of blood T cell repertoires in COVID-19. This table comes from immunoSEQ multiplex PCR, and its TCRdb copy is limited to in-frame clones, with some not included. The repertoire consists of 230,000 or so clones, with 88% occurring once and the leading ten covering roughly 2.7%. Sequencing was performed on PBMCs or T cells enriched from blood (not recorded which). Receptors were obtained from a woman aged 30 to 39 who had recovered from COVID-19. The CDR3 runs from the conserved cysteine through the conserved F or W. The D gene is left open where the match is weak. Some rows have no size entry. The others give once, few or many, or a class for an expanded clone.

v_call	j_call	clone_size	d_call	cdr3_nt	cdr3_aa
TRBV5-4	TRBJ2-5	.	TRBD1	TGTGCCAGCAGCCCGGGGACAGTTGAGACCCAGTACTTC	CASSPGTVETQYF
TRBV6-5	TRBJ1-5	.	TRBD1	TGTGCCAGCAGTTACTCGGGCAGGGGGGCCCATCAGCCCCAGCATTTT	CASSYSGRGAHQPQHF
TRBV2	TRBJ1-1	few	TRBD1	TGTGCCAGCAGCCCCTTTCAGGGGGTAGCTGAAGCTTTCTTT	CASSPFQGVAEAFF
TRBV10-3	TRBJ2-5	.	TRBD1	TGTGCCATAGGACAGGCCTCGGGAGAGACCCAGTACTTC	CAIGQASGETQYF
TRBV6-5	TRBJ1-2	few	.	TGTGCCAGCAGTTACTCCACCGGGTTAAATGGCTACACCTTC	CASSYSTGLNGYTF
TRBV7-6	TRBJ2-5	.	.	TGTGCCAGCAGCCAACCATATTGGACAGATCAAGAGACCCAGTACTTC	CASSQPYWTDQETQYF
TRBV5-1	TRBJ1-6	.	TRBD1	TGCGCCAGCAGCTCGGGGACAGGGAATAATTCACCCCTCCACTTT	CASSSGTGNNSPLHF
TRBV19	TRBJ2-7	.	.	TGTGCCAGTAACCCGGGGGACTCCTACGAGCAGTACTTC	CASNPGDSYEQYF
TRBV5-5	TRBJ2-7	.	.	TGTGCCAGCAGCTTGGCTCAGGGGAACTCCTACGAGCAGTACTTC	CASSLAQGNSYEQYF
TRBV2	TRBJ1-2	few	.	TGTGCCAGCAGTGATAGGACAGATAATTATGGCTACACCTTC	CASSDRTDNYGYTF
TRBV27	TRBJ2-7	.	.	TGTGCCAGCAGTCCCCAGGGGGGCTCCTACGAGCAGTACTTC	CASSPQGGSYEQYF
TRBV3-1/TRBV3-2	TRBJ2-3	.	TRBD2	TGTGCCAGCACCCTAGGTGGAGCGGGGGGGCCGATCGATACGCAGTATTTT	CASTLGGAGGPIDTQYF
TRBV4-2	TRBJ1-2	.	.	TGTGCCAGCAGCCAAGACGACAGAAACTATGGCTACACCTTC	CASSQDDRNYGYTF
TRBV4-2	TRBJ1-4	once	.	TGTGCCAGCAGCCAAGATGGGGGGGCAACTAATGAAAAACTGTTTTTT	CASSQDGGATNEKLFF
TRBV12-3/TRBV12-4	TRBJ2-1	.	.	TGTGCCAGCAGTCGCGGGGACCTGCAGTTCTTC	CASSRGDLQFF
TRBV11-2	TRBJ2-7	once	.	TGTGCCAGCAGCTTAGGGCTCCAAACCTACGAGCAGTACTTC	CASSLGLQTYEQYF
TRBV7-9	TRBJ2-2	.	.	TGTGCCAGCAAAGGGAGCACCGGGGAGCTGTTTTTT	CASKGSTGELFF
TRBV12-3/TRBV12-4	TRBJ2-1	.	.	TGTGCCAGCAGTTTCAGCGGAAATGAGCAGTTCTTC	CASSFSGNEQFF
TRBV2	TRBJ1-3	.	.	TGTGCCAGCAGTGAAGCGATCGGAGGAGGAATTAACACCATATATTTT	CASSEAIGGGINTIYF
TRBV18	TRBJ2-7	.	.	TGTGCCAGCTCACCACCTTATCCAGGGTACTCCTACGAGCAGTACTTC	CASSPPYPGYSYEQYF
TRBV4-2	TRBJ2-5	.	TRBD2	TGTGCCAGCAGCCAAGAAATGACTAGCGGGGGGTCCCAAGAGACCCAGTACTTC	CASSQEMTSGGSQETQYF
TRBV7-6	TRBJ1-5	once	.	TGTGCCAGCAGCTTAGAAAGGGGCGAGGACAATCAGCCCCAGCATTTT	CASSLERGEDNQPQHF
TRBV9	TRBJ1-2	.	TRBD1	TGTGCCAGCAGCGTAGACCCCGGGACAGGGGTAGGCTACACCTTC	CASSVDPGTGVGYTF
TRBV27	TRBJ1-2	.	TRBD1	TGTGCCAGCACCCAAACTCCGGGACAGGGGGGCCGGGGCTACACCTTC	CASTQTPGQGGRGYTF
TRBV9	TRBJ1-1	.	.	TGTGCCAGCAGGGGGCTGGGGAACACTGAAGCTTTCTTT	CASRGLGNTEAFF
TRBV7-7	TRBJ2-2	.	TRBD1	TGTGCTAGCAGCCTTACAGGGGGCGAGGTCACCGGGGAGCTGTTTTTT	CASSLTGGEVTGELFF
TRBV7-9	TRBJ1-6	.	.	TGTGCCAGTCCTCTGACGGGGGGGCTGGGCTCACCCCTCCACTTT	CASPLTGGLGSPLHF
TRBV11-2	TRBJ2-7	.	TRBD1	TGTGCCAGCAGCTTATTCGAGGGGGCCGTATACGAGCAGTACTTC	CASSLFEGAVYEQYF
TRBV5-1	TRBJ1-6	.	TRBD1	TGCGCCAGCAGCTCTCAGGACAGGGTCTTTAATTCACCCCTCCACTTT	CASSSQDRVFNSPLHF
TRBV4-3	TRBJ2-3	.	TRBD2	TGCGCCAGCAGCCGAGGACTAGCGGGGGCTCTCGGCACAGATACGCAGTATTTT	CASSRGLAGALGTDTQYF
TRBV4-3	TRBJ2-7	.	TRBD2	TGCGCCAGCAGCCAAGGGACGGGGGGGTCGTACGAGCAGTACTTC	CASSQGTGGSYEQYF
TRBV4-3	TRBJ1-5	.	.	TGCGCCAGCAGCCAAGAAGTCGGCGCGGGGGGCGGCAATCAGCCCCAGCATTTT	CASSQEVGAGGGNQPQHF
TRBV7-7	TRBJ1-1	.	.	TGTGCCAGCAGCTTGAAGAGGGGGACTGAAGCTTTCTTT	CASSLKRGTEAFF
TRBV6-4	TRBJ2-2	.	.	TGTGCCACCATCAAGCTCACCGGGGAGCTGTTTTTT	CATIKLTGELFF
TRBV6-1	TRBJ2-4	.	TRBD2	TGTGCCAGCAGTGCCATAGCGGGGGGGGGCAGGGACATTCAGTACTTC	CASSAIAGGGRDIQYF
TRBV7-2	TRBJ2-3	.	TRBD2	TGTGCCAGCAGCTTAGGCGGACTAGCGGGGTCGCAGTATTTT	CASSLGGLAGSQYF
TRBV6-2/TRBV6-3	TRBJ2-5	once	TRBD2	TGTGCCAGCAGCACTGGACTAGCGGCGTACCAAGAGACCCAGTACTTC	CASSTGLAAYQETQYF